The 15 T cell receptor beta chains reported below all come from one sample, sequenced in a study of human T cells and chemical hapten exposure. Time point indicated: patch test 3, about 24 weeks after DPC sensitization. The treatment was: therapeutic diphenylcyclopropenone sensitization with weekly scalp DPC. Each CDR3 protein is one row after TCRdb ran MiXCR on the RACE reads. The sample yields about 190,000 distinct CDR3 sequences, 24% seen once. The sequencing used whole blood, collected in connection with sensitization to the hapten diphenylcyclopropenone (DPC). These receptors were collected from a woman aged 35 to 49 with alopecia areata. Some clones in this sample may be carry-over from other donors' samples.

This clonotype turned up a few times. The rearrangement links TRBV29-1 to TRBJ1-1; TRBD1 agrees at 9 bases. V trimming: 6 bases; J trimming: 5 bases; junction bases outside the gene matches: 7. CDR1 and CDR2 from the germline V gene are SQVTM and ANQGSEA. This CDR3 contains 13 residues. The CDR3 loop is CSVKGQGITEAFF. CDR3 in DNA: TGCAGCGTGAAGGGACAGGGTATTACTGAAGCTTTCTTT.

This rearrangement joins TRBV6-6 to TRBJ1-2; 9 nucleotides align to TRBD1. The germline CDR1 and CDR2 sequences are MNHNY and SVGAGI (reference sequence). Trimming at V came to 5 bases and at J to 2 bases, leaving 12 bases not matched to a gene. The CDR3 loop spans 17 amino acids. The CDR3 bases are TGTGCCAGCAGTGAGCCGGGACAGGGAGGTTCCAACTATGGCTACACCTTC. This gives the protein CASSEPGQGGSNYGYTF.

The J gene is TRBJ2-1, the V gene TRBV20-1; 15 bases match TRBD2. The CDR3 runs to 18 residues. With V trimmed by 0 bases and J by 7 bases, 10 bases remained unmatched. From germline, CDR1 is DFQATT and CDR2 SNEGSKA (reference sequence). The CDR3 coding sequence is TGCAGTGCTAGAGATTCGGGGACTAGCGGGAGGATTAGAAATGAGCAGTTCTTC. As protein: CSARDSGTSGRIRNEQFF.

With regard to this clonotype: One base away lies a much larger clone, so this may be a sequencing read error. Here the CDR3 DNA reads TGCAGTGCTCCTACCTCGGGAGGGGAGACCCAGTACTTC. Protein sequence: CSAPTSGGETQYF. The V and J genes are TRBV20-1 and TRBJ2-5, with 8 bases lining up with TRBD2. The CDR3 has 13 amino acids. CDR1 DFQATT and CDR2 SNEGSKA come from the germline V gene (reference sequence). Losses at the gene ends were 5 bases for V and 5 bases for J; bases not matched to a gene: 7.

V and J are TRBV5-8 and TRBJ1-6, with D perhaps TRBD1 (5 bases). The CDR3 contains 13 residues. With 1 base removed from V and 13 bases from J, the gap between germline ends came to 12 bases. CDR1 and CDR2 (germline): SGHTS, YDEGEE. The CDR3 is CASSLQGSLPLHF. The CDR3 DNA is TGTGCCAGCAGCTTGCAGGGTAGTTTGCCCCTCCACTTT. The full variable domain, in which reference TRBV5-8 and TRBJ1-6 provide the parts outside the CDR3, is EAGVTQSPTHLIKTRGQQATLRCSPISGHTSVYWYQQALGLGLQFLLWYDEGEERNRGNFPPRFSGRQFPNYSSELNVNALELEDSALYLCASSLQGSLPLHFGNGTRLTVT.

This clonotype occurred a few times. CDR3 DNA: TGCAGTGCGGAAAAGGGCAGGGATTATGGCTACACCTTC. Translating it yields CSAEKGRDYGYTF. The rearrangement joins TRBV20-1 to TRBJ1-2; D may be TRBD1 (5 bases). Trimming left V 6 bases short and J 5 bases short, with 16 bases between. The germline V gene encodes CDR1 DFQATT and CDR2 SNEGSKA (reference sequence). The CDR3 runs 13 residues.

The table lists this clonotype with many counts. The V call is TRBV4-3, the J call TRBJ2-1, with 14 bases matching TRBD2. The CDR3 has 17 amino acids. J gave up 9 bases and V 4 bases, and 11 bases lay outside the gene matches. Germline CDR1 reads LGHNA; CDR2 reads YSLEER. The CDR3 protein is CASSLTSGTSGRGEQFF. For the CDR3, the DNA is TGCGCCAGCAGCCTCACAAGCGGGACTAGCGGGAGAGGTGAGCAGTTCTTC.

The rearrangement links TRBV5-1 to TRBJ2-1; 10 bases map to TRBD1. Per the germline V gene, CDR1 is SGHRS and CDR2 is YFSETQ. The CDR3 is 15 residues long. V lost 5 bases to trimming and J lost 1 base; unmatched junction nucleotides: 3. The CDR3 region has the DNA TGCGCCAGCAGGACAGGGGGCGGGTCCTACAATGAGCAGTTCTTC. Translation gives CASRTGGGSYNEQFF.

Worth noting for this clonotype: A read error may produce the germline difference seen at one junction end. The chain has TRBV18 and TRBJ1-1; D gene uncertain. Germline V CDR1 and CDR2: KGHSH, LQKENI. The CDR3 has 15 residues. CDR3 in amino acids: CASSAGSTGSTEAYF. As DNA, the CDR3 is TGTGCCAGCTCAGCGGGGTCAACTGGGAGCACTGAAGCTTACTTT.

This chain joins TRBV20-1 and TRBJ1-1; no reliable D call. The germline V gene encodes CDR1 DFQATT and CDR2 SNEGSKA (reference sequence). V was trimmed by 5 bases and J by 5 bases, leaving 15 bases between them. The CDR3 is made up of 13 amino acids. CDR3 in amino acids: CSAPRPVRTEAFF. CDR3 coding DNA: TGCAGTGCTCCCCGTCCGGTTAGAACTGAAGCTTTCTTT.

The J gene is TRBJ1-1, the V gene TRBV4-3, with D perhaps matching TRBD1 (6 bases). Deletions cut 3 bases from V and 4 bases from J, with 12 bases between. CDR3 size: 14 residues. Germline V gene sequence: CDR1 LGHNA, CDR2 YSLEER. CDR3 amino acids: CASSQRIRGTEAFF. CDR3 DNA: TGCGCCAGCAGCCAGAGAATCAGGGGCACTGAAGCTTTCTTT.

The CDR3 sequence is CSVILLINYNEQFF. CDR3 nucleotide sequence: TGCAGCGTGATACTACTAATAAATTACAATGAGCAGTTCTTC. The J gene is TRBJ2-1, the V gene TRBV29-1; no clear D gene. CDR1 SQVTM and CDR2 ANQGSEA come from the germline V gene. This CDR3 is 14 amino acids long. Trimming pared 6 bases from V and 4 bases from J, leaving 16 bases between.

This clonotype was recorded a few times. The chain couples TRBV6-5 to TRBJ2-3, with 8 bases identical to TRBD1. The CDR3 loop spans 15 amino acids. The trim removed 5 bases at V and 2 bases at J, leaving 6 bases unmatched. Germline V gives CDR1 MNHEY, CDR2 SVGAGI. CDR3 loop: CASSLGQGATDTQYF. CDR3 coding DNA: TGTGCCAGCAGTCTCGGGCAGGGGGCCACAGATACGCAGTATTTT.

This clonotype was observed a few times. V is TRBV29-1 and J is TRBJ2-1, with D unresolved. Germline values: CDR1 SQVTM, CDR2 ANQGSEA. The V end was cut by 0 bases, the J end by 5 bases, with 8 bases between. The CDR3 extends over 13 amino acids. CDR3 in DNA: TGCAGCGTTGAAGAACATATAGACAATGAGCAGTTCTTC. This translates into CSVEEHIDNEQFF.

The CDR3 is CASSLNSGQETQYF. CDR3 in DNA: TGTGCCAGCAGCCTAAATAGCGGGCAAGAGACCCAGTACTTC. V usage is TRBV11-1 and J usage is TRBJ2-5; the match to TRBD2 covers 7 bases. Losses at the gene ends were 5 bases for V and 2 bases for J; bases not matched to a gene: 5. Germline CDR1 SGHAT, CDR2 FQDESV (reference sequence). The CDR3 has 14 amino acids.